One TCR beta chain is described in this entry. CD45RO-negative cells were positively selected for CCR7, leaving out terminally differentiated effector memory CD45RA+ cells. This specimen belongs to a study of shared clonotypes between healthy human individuals. Study-wide context: A couple of female and a few male donors aged 18 to 49 were enrolled. CD4 naive and memory got three plates each, CD8 naive two, CD8 memory one.

Deep level was the assay's run setting. Clones were read by immunoSEQ multiplex PCR, and TCRdb kept only the in-frame ones, dropping some. The repertoire has nearly 2 million clones, just under 95% of them found once; the top ten carry 0.9% to 1.5%. Material: naive CD8+ T cells sorted from blood. The sequence derives from a young man in good health.

The CDR3 protein is CASSLGEQTYEQYF. The CDR3 region has the DNA TGCGCCAGCAGCCTCGGGGAACAGACCTACGAGCAGTACTTC. The V and J genes are TRBV4-1 and TRBJ2-7; D is possibly TRBD2 (5 bases). V lost 4 bases, J lost 2 bases, and 12 bases lay in between. This CDR3 comprises 14 residues. Germline lookup yields CDR1 MGHRA and CDR2 YSYEKL.